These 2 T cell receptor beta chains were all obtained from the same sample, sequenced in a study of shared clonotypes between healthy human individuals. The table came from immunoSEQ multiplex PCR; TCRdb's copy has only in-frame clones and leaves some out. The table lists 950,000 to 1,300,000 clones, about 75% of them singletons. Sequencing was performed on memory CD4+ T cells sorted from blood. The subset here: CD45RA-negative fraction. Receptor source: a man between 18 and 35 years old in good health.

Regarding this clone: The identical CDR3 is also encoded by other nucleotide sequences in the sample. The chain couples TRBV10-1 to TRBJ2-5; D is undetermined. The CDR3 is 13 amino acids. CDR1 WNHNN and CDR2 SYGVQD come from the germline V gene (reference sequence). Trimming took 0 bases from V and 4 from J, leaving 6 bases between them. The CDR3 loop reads CASSESGGETQYF. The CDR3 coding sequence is TGCGCCAGCAGTGAGTCGGGCGGAGAGACCCAGTACTTC.

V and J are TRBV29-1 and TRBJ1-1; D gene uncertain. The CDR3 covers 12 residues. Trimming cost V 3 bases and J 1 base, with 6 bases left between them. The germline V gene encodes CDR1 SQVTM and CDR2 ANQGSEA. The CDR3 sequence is CSVDSGNTEAFF. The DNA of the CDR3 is TGCAGCGTTGACTCAGGGAACACTGAAGCTTTCTTT.